One TCR beta chain is described in this entry. This entry belongs to a study of T cells in Graves' hyperthyroidism and ophthalmopathy. Germline CDR1 DFQATT, CDR2 SNEGSKA (reference sequence). Trimming pared 5 bases from V and 4 bases from J, leaving 26 bases between. The CDR3 contains 17 residues. TCR beta CDR3 sequences were amplified from RNA transcripts. The study used the HTBI primer set for a first-round RT-PCR of the TCR CDR3. MiXCR, applied by TCRdb to the multiplex PCR reads, yields one record per CDR3 protein. The sample lists roughly 500,000 distinct CDR3 sequences; about 45% were seen once. What was sequenced was peripheral blood or thyroid tissue (not recorded which). This TCR derives from an adult woman with Graves' disease, either hyperthyroidism or ophthalmopathy (not recorded which). The chain employs TRBV20-1 and TRBJ1-2; maybe TRBD1 (6 bases). In nucleotides, the CDR3 is TGCAGTGCTTATACCCGGGACACTTCCGGGGCCCTCTATGGCTACACCTTC. This translates into CSAYTRDTSGALYGYTF.